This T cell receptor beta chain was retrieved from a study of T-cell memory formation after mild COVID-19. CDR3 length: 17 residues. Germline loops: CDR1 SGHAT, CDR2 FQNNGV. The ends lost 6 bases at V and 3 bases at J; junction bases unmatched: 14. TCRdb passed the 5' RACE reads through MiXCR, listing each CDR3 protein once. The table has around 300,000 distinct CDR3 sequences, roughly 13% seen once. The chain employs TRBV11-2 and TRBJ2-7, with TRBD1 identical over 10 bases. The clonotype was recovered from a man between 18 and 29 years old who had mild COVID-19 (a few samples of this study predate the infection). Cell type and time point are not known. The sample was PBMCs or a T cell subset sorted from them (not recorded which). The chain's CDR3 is CASRDLGADRGGYEQYF. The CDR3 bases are TGTGCCAGCAGGGACCTCGGAGCGGACAGGGGGGGCTACGAGCAGTACTTC.